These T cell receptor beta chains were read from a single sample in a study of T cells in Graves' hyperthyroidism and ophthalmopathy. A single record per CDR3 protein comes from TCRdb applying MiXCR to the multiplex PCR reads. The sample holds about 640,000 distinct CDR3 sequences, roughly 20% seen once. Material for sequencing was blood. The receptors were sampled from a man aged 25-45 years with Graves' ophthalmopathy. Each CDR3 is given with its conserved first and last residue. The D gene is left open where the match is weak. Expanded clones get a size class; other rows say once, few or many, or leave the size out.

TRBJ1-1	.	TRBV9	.	TGTGCCAGCAGCGTAGGCCAGAGTGGCGCAACCGAAAAAGCTTTCTTT	CASSVGQSGATEKAFF
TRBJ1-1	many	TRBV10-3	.	TGTGCCTCGTCCGGGACGACTAACACTGAAGCTTTCTTT	CASSGTTNTEAFF
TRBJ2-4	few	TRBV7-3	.	TGTGCCAGCAGCTTAACGGGTAATGACATTCAGTACTTC	CASSLTGNDIQYF
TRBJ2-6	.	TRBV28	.	TGTGCCAGCGAGACAGAGAGCTCTGGGGCCAACGTCCTGACTTTC	CASETESSGANVLTF
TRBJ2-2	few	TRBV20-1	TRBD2	TGCAGTGCCCCGCGGGAGGGGACCGGGGAGCTGTTTTTT	CSAPREGTGELFF
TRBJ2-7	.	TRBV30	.	TGTGCCTGGAGTCCCCGGGGCCTCTACGAGCAGTACTTC	CAWSPRGLYEQYF
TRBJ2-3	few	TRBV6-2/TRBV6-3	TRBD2	TGTGCCAGCATCCCGGGGGGGGCGCACGGTACGCAGTATTTT	CASIPGGAHGTQYF
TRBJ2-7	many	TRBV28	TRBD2	TGTGCCAGCAGCTTGGTCGGGAGGCGCTACGAGCAGTACTTC	CASSLVGRRYEQYF
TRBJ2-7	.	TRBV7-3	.	TGTGCCAGCAGCCCATTTTCAACAGGAGACTACGAGCAGTACTTC	CASSPFSTGDYEQYF
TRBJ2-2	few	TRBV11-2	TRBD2	TGTGCCAGCAGCGGGACTAGCGGAAACACCGGGGAGCTGTTTTTT	CASSGTSGNTGELFF
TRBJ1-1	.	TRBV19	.	TGTGCCAGTAGTATGGCCCGATCTGAAGCTTTCTTT	CASSMARSEAFF
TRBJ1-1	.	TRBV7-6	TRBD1	TGTGCCAGCAGCTTGAGGGACAGAGGGGGGACTGAAGCTTTCTTT	CASSLRDRGGTEAFF